This TCR beta chain was retrieved from a study of CD8 T cells in Susac syndrome. Random hexamers were used to reverse transcribe an amount of about 0.45 to 1 ug RNA. TCRdb re-called the immunoSEQ multiplex PCR reads through MiXCR, storing one row per CDR3 protein. Of around 140,000 distinct CDR3 sequences in the sample, roughly 76% are singletons; the top ten hold roughly 0.5%. CDR1 and CDR2 (germline): SGHNT, YYREEE (reference sequence). Trimming pared 3 bases from V and 2 bases from J, leaving 15 bases between. The CDR3 totals 15 residues. This TCR derives from a human donor with multiple sclerosis. The sequenced sample was CD8+ T cells from PBMCs. The genes are TRBV5-4 and TRBJ2-7, with TRBD1 as a possible D gene (6 bases). The CDR3 nucleotides read TGTGCCAGCAGCTCAGGGGACGCGAGGACCTACGAGCAGTACTTC. The encoded protein is CASSSGDARTYEQYF.